This T cell receptor beta chain was documented in a study of T cell responses to AZD1222 COVID-19 vaccine. Study in general: Researchers grouped second doses given at about 4 or about 12 weeks into one pool.

Generated by immunoSEQ multiplex PCR, the TCRdb table keeps only in-frame clones and is missing some. Of fewer than 100,000 clones detected, approximately 90% appear once; the ten largest clones hold under 25%. Of note for this clone: Its antigen is unknown.

The V gene end was trimmed by 5 bases and the J gene end by 10 bases; junction bases not matched to a gene: 4. The CDR3 contains 12 residues. CDR1 MNHEY and CDR2 SMNVEV come from the germline V gene (reference sequence). Study outcomes and limitations: Once two AZD1222 doses were given, Spike-specific TCR breadth and depth went up. Mapped onto spike, vaccine-associated CD4 TCRs spanned it and were dominant at 160-218 and 743-854.

The specimen comprised peripheral blood, sampled on day 0 of AZD1222 vaccination. The chain is built from TRBV27 and TRBJ2-1; 8 bases map to TRBD1. This TCR came from an adult in good health. The CDR3 DNA is TGTGCCAGCAGTGAATACAGGGGGGAGCAGTTCTTC. Translated: CASSEYRGEQFF.